One and the same sample provided the 26 T cell receptor beta chains below, sequenced in a study of shared clonotypes between healthy human individuals. TCRdb's table, derived via immunoSEQ multiplex PCR, lists solely in-frame clones and lacks some. Of 740,000 or so clones in the sample, roughly 73% were seen once. The sample consisted of memory CD4+ T cells sorted from blood. Subset given: CD45RA-negative fraction. Receptors originate from a woman in her thirties in good health.

The chain uses TRBV4-1 and TRBJ1-2; 9 nucleotides line up with TRBD1. V dropped 1 base and J dropped 3; count of bases not matched to a gene: 6. This CDR3 has 16 residues. Germline CDR1 and CDR2: MGHRA and YSYEKL. The CDR3 DNA is TGCGCCAGCAGCCAAGTCGGACAGGGGCGTTACTATGGCTACACCTTC. It codes for CASSQVGQGRYYGYTF.

The chain carries TRBV6-5 and TRBJ2-5; 13 positions agree with TRBD2. The CDR3 covers 15 residues. J was trimmed by 4 bases and V by 6 bases; bases with no gene match: 5. Germline assignment: CDR1 MNHEY and CDR2 SVGAGI. The CDR3 reads CASRLAGGLPETQYF. CDR3 nucleotides: TGTGCCAGCAGACTAGCGGGAGGGCTCCCAGAGACCCAGTACTTC.

The CDR3, as DNA: TGTGCCAGCTCACTGGGGCGGGGAAACAATCAGCCCCAGCATTTT. Protein: CASSLGRGNNQPQHF. The V call is TRBV18, the J call TRBJ1-5; D possibly corresponds to TRBD1 (5 bases). V was trimmed by 4 bases and J by 3 bases, leaving 13 bases between them. There are 15 residues in the CDR3. Germline V gene lookup returns CDR1 KGHSH and CDR2 LQKENI.

V is TRBV2 and J is TRBJ1-2, with D perhaps TRBD1 (5 bases). The CDR3 has 13 amino acids. CDR1 is SNHLY and CDR2 is FYNNEI in the germline V gene. Trimming took 4 bases from V and 8 from J, leaving 14 bases between them. CDR3 protein: CASSGSRVGGYTF. The CDR3 nucleotides are TGTGCCAGCAGTGGATCCAGGGTGGGGGGCTACACCTTC.

The rearrangement uses TRBV29-1 and TRBJ2-1, with TRBD2 matching 8 bases. In germline, CDR1 is SQVTM, CDR2 ANQGSEA. V was clipped by 4 bases and J by 3 bases; unmatched bases: 2. The CDR3 loop spans 13 amino acids. The DNA for the CDR3 is TGCAGCGTTGCGGGACTAGTCTACAATGAGCAGTTCTTC. Protein sequence: CSVAGLVYNEQFF.

The chain combines TRBV6-1 with TRBJ1-1; D is undetermined. The CDR3 extends over 14 amino acids. Per the germline V gene, CDR1 is MNHNS and CDR2 is SASEGT. Trimming left V 3 bases short and J 3 bases short, with 11 bases between. CDR3 nucleotide sequence: TGTGCCAGCAGTGAGCCCAGTCTGGACACTGAAGCTTTCTTT. Amino acid sequence: CASSEPSLDTEAFF.

The chain has TRBV4-2 and TRBJ1-4; 7 positions agree with TRBD1. CDR1 and CDR2 from the germline V gene are LGHNA and YNFKEQ. This CDR3 has 17 residues. Trimming at V came to 4 bases and at J to 0 bases, leaving 8 bases not matched to a gene. CDR3 sequence: CASSPDRVGATNEKLFF. CDR3 sequence (DNA): TGTGCCAGCAGCCCAGACAGGGTTGGTGCAACTAATGAAAAACTGTTTTTT.

V gene TRBV6-1 combines with J gene TRBJ2-5, with TRBD1 identical over 9 bases. The ends lost 5 bases at V and 4 bases at J; junction bases unmatched: 2. The germline V gene encodes CDR1 MNHNS and CDR2 SASEGT. The CDR3 runs 13 residues. CDR3 sequence (DNA): TGTGCCAGCAGTAGACAGGGGGTAGAGACCCAGTACTTC. It encodes CASSRQGVETQYF.

This chain joins TRBV7-9 and TRBJ2-1, with D perhaps matching TRBD1 (5 bases). From germline, CDR1 is SEHNR and CDR2 FQNEAQ (reference sequence). This CDR3 is built from 16 residues. Trimming shortened V by 1 base and J by 8 bases, and 18 bases separated the two germline ends. The CDR3 sequence is CASSLVGLQPGDEQFF. The CDR3 bases are TGTGCCAGCAGCTTAGTGGGGCTACAGCCCGGCGATGAGCAGTTCTTC.

This sequence joins TRBV6-5 and TRBJ2-1; D possibly corresponds to TRBD2 (5 bases). The germline V and J ends were trimmed by 6 bases and 6 bases, with 15 bases remaining between them. Germline lookup yields CDR1 MNHEY and CDR2 SVGAGI. The CDR3 totals 14 residues. CDR3 in amino acids: CASRKLGSANEQFF. The CDR3 DNA sequence: TGTGCCAGCAGAAAGCTGGGTAGCGCCAATGAGCAGTTCTTC.

The J gene is TRBJ2-5, the V gene TRBV6-1; D unclear. V was clipped by 5 bases and J by 1 base, with 14 bases between them. This CDR3 contains 15 residues. The germline V gene encodes CDR1 MNHNS and CDR2 SASEGT. CDR3 bases: TGTGCCAGCAGTCTGCAGACGGAACTCCAAGAGACCCAGTACTTC. It is translated as CASSLQTELQETQYF.

As to this clone: At one end the junction does not follow the germline gene, possibly because of a read error. The gene calls are TRBV29-1 and TRBJ1-1; the D gene is possibly TRBD1 (5 bases). The CDR3 extends over 15 amino acids. CDR1 SQVTM and CDR2 ANQGSEA come from the germline V gene. CDR3 sequence (DNA): TGCAGCGTAGAAGGGGTCGCAGGGCATAACACTGAAGCTTTCTTT. Translating gives CSVEGVAGHNTEAFF.

The chain combines TRBV2 with TRBJ1-1, with D possibly matching TRBD1 (6 bases). The CDR3 sequence is 12 residues long. With 5 bases removed from V and 8 bases from J, the gap between germline ends came to 12 bases. Germline V gives CDR1 SNHLY, CDR2 FYNNEI. The CDR3 loop is CASSRQEAEAFF. The CDR3, as DNA: TGTGCCAGCAGTAGACAGGAGGCGGAAGCTTTCTTT.

The chain couples TRBV2 to TRBJ2-7; possibly TRBD2 for D (6 bases). The CDR3 runs 14 residues. Germline V CDR1 and CDR2: SNHLY, FYNNEI. V gave up 3 bases and J gave up 0 bases, with 9 bases separating them. CDR3 loop: CASSDRRDSYEQYF. DNA of the CDR3: TGTGCCAGCAGTGATCGGCGGGACTCCTACGAGCAGTACTTC.

V and J are TRBV7-9 and TRBJ2-7, with TRBD1 identical over 11 bases. Germline CDR1 SEHNR, CDR2 FQNEAQ (reference sequence). This CDR3 contains 15 residues. With V trimmed by 1 base and J by 7 bases, 6 bases remained unmatched. The CDR3 sequence is CASSLERTGGSEQYF. CDR3 in DNA: TGTGCCAGCAGCTTAGAAAGGACAGGGGGCAGTGAGCAGTACTTC. The whole variable domain, remainder taken from reference TRBV7-9 and TRBJ2-7, is DTGVSQNPRHKITKRGQNVTFRCDPISEHNRLYWYRQTLGQGPEFLTYFQNEAQLEKSRLLSDRFSAERPKGSFSTLEIQRTEQGDSAMYLCASSLERTGGSEQYFGPGTRLTVT.

The V gene is TRBV6-1, the J gene TRBJ2-6; 7 bases agree with TRBD1. V gave up 8 bases and J gave up 0 bases; unmatched junction bases: 4. Germline values: CDR1 MNHNS, CDR2 SASEGT. There are 15 residues in the CDR3. The CDR3 region has the DNA TGTGCCAGCCGGACAGGTACCTCTGGGGCCAACGTCCTGACTTTC. The encoded protein is CASRTGTSGANVLTF.

The chain uses TRBV29-1 and TRBJ1-2; TRBD1 matches at 7 bases. The J segment lost 6 bases and the V segment lost 6 bases, leaving 10 bases of the junction unmatched. This CDR3 is built from 13 residues. Germline loops: CDR1 SQVTM, CDR2 ANQGSEA. CDR3 DNA: TGCAGCGTGGAAACAGGGGAGTTTAATGGCTACACCTTC. Translation: CSVETGEFNGYTF.

The chain uses TRBV5-6 and TRBJ2-5; 10 bases line up with TRBD2. Germline loops: CDR1 SGHDT, CDR2 YYEEEE. Trimming took 0 bases from V and 5 from J; bases not matched to a gene: 7. The CDR3 covers 16 residues. This CDR3 reads CASSLVPSGSGETQYF. The CDR3 DNA sequence: TGTGCCAGCAGCTTGGTCCCTAGCGGGAGTGGGGAGACCCAGTACTTC. Drawing the rest from reference TRBV5-6 and TRBJ2-5, the complete variable domain is DAGVTQSPTHLIKTRGQQVTLRCSPKSGHDTVSWYQQALGQGPQFIFQYYEEEERQRGNFPDRFSGHQFPNYSSELNVNALLLGDSALYLCASSLVPSGSGETQYFGPGTRLLVL.

The chain is built from TRBV28 and TRBJ2-5; TRBD2 might be the D (5 bases). This CDR3 region has 13 residues. V was trimmed by 5 bases and J by 3 bases, leaving 10 bases between them. Germline V CDR1 and CDR2: MDHEN, SYDVKM. The CDR3 spells CASSIEGEETQYF. Here the CDR3 DNA reads TGTGCCAGCAGTATAGAGGGAGAAGAGACCCAGTACTTC.

J is TRBJ2-5 and V is TRBV11-3, with 8 nucleotides matching TRBD1. CDR3 length: 13 residues. V lost 11 bases to trimming and J lost 5 bases; unmatched junction nucleotides: 10. In germline, CDR1 is SGHNT, CDR2 YENEEA. As DNA, the CDR3 is TGTGCCTCGGCGGGACAGGCTGGGGAGACCCAGTACTTC. This encodes CASAGQAGETQYF.

The CDR3 is CASSLLRVNEKLFF. CDR3 DNA: TGTGCCAGCAGCTTACTGCGGGTGAATGAAAAACTGTTTTTT. The chain employs TRBV7-8 and TRBJ1-4; no clear D gene. Deletions cut 2 bases from V and 5 bases from J, with 9 bases between. The CDR3 runs to 14 residues. Germline V CDR1 and CDR2: SGHVS, FQNEAQ.

J is TRBJ2-3 and V is TRBV28, with D maybe TRBD2 (6 bases). Trimming removed 5 bases at V and 5 bases at J, with 20 bases between. Germline CDR1 reads MDHEN; CDR2 reads SYDVKM. The CDR3 spans 16 residues. The chain's CDR3 is CASSPPLGGVQDTQYF. The CDR3 coding sequence is TGTGCCAGCAGTCCACCACTGGGGGGAGTACAAGATACGCAGTATTTT.

The CDR3, as DNA: TGTGCCAGCAGTTTAGTCGGACAGGGGGCTGAGCAGTTCTTC. It is translated as CASSLVGQGAEQFF. The chain employs TRBV28 and TRBJ2-1, with 11 bases identical to TRBD1. The CDR3 loop spans 14 amino acids. CDR1 and CDR2 from the germline V gene are MDHEN and SYDVKM. After removal of 2 bases from V and 9 bases from J, the junction contained 3 bases not matched to a gene.

The chain's CDR3 is CASSLEGGSTAGGYTF. For the CDR3, the DNA is TGTGCCAGCAGCTTAGAGGGAGGCAGCACGGCGGGAGGCTACACCTTC. This chain connects TRBV7-9 to TRBJ1-2; unclear D gene. V was shortened by 1 base and J by 8 bases, with 20 bases between the two germline ends. The CDR3 has 16 residues. Germline CDR1 is SEHNR and CDR2 is FQNEAQ (reference sequence).

The chain couples TRBV7-8 to TRBJ2-2; D is unclear. The ends were cut back, 2 bases at V and 9 bases at J, with 4 bases in the middle. The germline V gene has CDR1 SGHVS and CDR2 FQNEAQ. The CDR3 spans 11 residues. CDR3 protein: CASSLLRELFF. For the CDR3, the DNA is TGTGCCAGCAGCTTACTGAGGGAGCTGTTTTTT.

Written as DNA, the CDR3 is TGTGCCAGCTCACCAATGAACGACAGGGGTGAGCAGTTCTTC. Translation gives CASSPMNDRGEQFF. The chain couples TRBV18 to TRBJ2-1; 8 nucleotides line up with TRBD1. The trim removed 2 bases at V and 9 bases at J, leaving 6 bases unmatched. This CDR3 has 14 amino acids. Germline CDR1 is KGHSH and CDR2 is LQKENI.